These T cell receptor beta chains were read from a single sample in a study of T cells in Graves' hyperthyroidism and ophthalmopathy. TCRdb passed the multiplex PCR reads through MiXCR, listing each CDR3 protein once. The sample consists of about 300,000 distinct CDR3 sequences, roughly 14% of them appearing once. Specimen: blood. Every receptor here comes from a woman between 25 and 40 years old with Graves' hyperthyroidism that later progressed to Graves' ophthalmopathy. CDR3s include the opening cysteine and the closing phenylalanine or tryptophan. The D gene is left open where the match is weak. A clone size is listed for some rows: how often the clone was seen (once, few, many), or a class if it is expanded.

clone size	V gene	D gene	J gene	CDR3 DNA	CDR3 protein
many	TRBV19	NA	TRBJ2-1	TGTGCCAGTAGTCGGGCCAGCACAAACAATGAGCAGTTCTTC	CASSRASTNNEQFF
few	TRBV25-1	NA	TRBJ1-5	TGTGCCAGCAGTGGCGGATTGGGACCCGGGACCCAGCATTTT	CASSGGLGPGTQHF
many	TRBV10-3	NA	TRBJ1-2	TGTGCCATCAGTGAGTCGGAGACAGCTTATGGCTACACCTTC	CAISESETAYGYTF
many	TRBV12-3/TRBV12-4	NA	TRBJ2-7	TGTGCCAGCAGTTTAGCGCTTGGCCACGAGCAGTACTTC	CASSLALGHEQYF
many	TRBV4-3	TRBD2	TRBJ2-1	TGCGCCAGCAGCCCTCCTTCGACCGGGACTAGCGGCGACAATGAGCAGTTCTTC	CASSPPSTGTSGDNEQFF
NA	TRBV20-1	TRBD2	TRBJ2-5	TGCAGTGCTAGAGATAGCGGGAGGGGAAAGACCCAGTACTTC	CSARDSGRGKTQYF
many	TRBV7-2	NA	TRBJ2-1	TGTGCCAGCAGCTCCCCCGCCTCCTTCTACAATGAGCAGTTCTTC	CASSSPASFYNEQFF
many	TRBV3-1	NA	TRBJ1-5	TGTGCCAGCAGCCACGGATTTGGGGATGGCAATCAGCCCCAGCATTTT	CASSHGFGDGNQPQHF
many	TRBV6-1	NA	TRBJ2-1	TGTGCCAGCAGTCCAGGATCCTTAGTCCATGAGCAGTTCTTC	CASSPGSLVHEQFF
few	TRBV19	NA	TRBJ2-7	TGTGCCAGTAGTTTCCCGGGACACTACTACGAGCAGTACTTC	CASSFPGHYYEQYF
NA	TRBV7-9	TRBD1	TRBJ2-7	TGTGCCAGCAGCTTCTTCGAAGACAGGGGGTTCTACGAGCAGTACTTC	CASSFFEDRGFYEQYF
many	TRBV19	NA	TRBJ1-1	TGTGCCAGTAGTTCCGGGAGCCCGGCGTACTCTGAAGCTTTCTTT	CASSSGSPAYSEAFF
many	TRBV11-2	NA	TRBJ2-7	TGTGCCAGCAGCTTAGAGATTATAGAGCTTCCCTACGAGCAGTACTTC	CASSLEIIELPYEQYF
NA	TRBV27	NA	TRBJ2-2	TGTGCCAGCACCCACGGACACCCAACGAACACCGGGGAGCTGTTTTTT	CASTHGHPTNTGELFF
few	TRBV5-1	NA	TRBJ2-2	TGCGCCAGCAGCTCCAGGGTAGGGTTTGCCGGGGAGCTGTTTTTT	CASSSRVGFAGELFF
few	TRBV7-2	TRBD1	TRBJ1-5	TGTGCCAGCAGCTTTGGGACAGGGGGCTTTCAGCCCCAGCATTTT	CASSFGTGGFQPQHF
many	TRBV30	TRBD1	TRBJ2-3	TGTGCCTGGAGTTCTGGGACAGGGTTCACAGATACGCAGTATTTT	CAWSSGTGFTDTQYF
many	TRBV20-1	NA	TRBJ2-5	TGCAGTGCCACCAGGAGCCAAGAGACCCAGTACTTC	CSATRSQETQYF
many	TRBV7-3	TRBD1	TRBJ2-3	TGTGCCAGCAGCCGGGACAGAGGCACAGATACGCAGTATTTT	CASSRDRGTDTQYF
many	TRBV12-3/TRBV12-4	NA	TRBJ2-1	TGTGCCAGCAAGACCTACAATGAGCAGTTCTTC	CASKTYNEQFF
many	TRBV7-9	TRBD2	TRBJ2-2	TGTGCCAGCAGCCGAACTAGCGGGAACACCGGGGAGCTGTTTTTT	CASSRTSGNTGELFF
many	TRBV19	TRBD1	TRBJ2-3	TGTGCCAGTAGTACCTGGGACAGGGGCACAGATACGCAGTATTTT	CASSTWDRGTDTQYF
many	TRBV27	TRBD1	TRBJ2-5	TGTGCCAGCAGTCCTCCGGGACAGGTCGGGTTCCCAGAGACCCAGTACTTC	CASSPPGQVGFPETQYF
many	TRBV6-6	NA	TRBJ1-5	TGTGCCAGCAGTTACTCCAATAGCAATCAGCCCCAGCATTTT	CASSYSNSNQPQHF
many	TRBV7-3	NA	TRBJ2-7	TGTGCCAGCAGCAACAGTTGGAGGGCTTACGAGCAGTACTTC	CASSNSWRAYEQYF
many	TRBV7-3	NA	TRBJ2-7	TGTGCCAGCAGCTTACGTCGGGGTCACGAGCAGTACTTC	CASSLRRGHEQYF
many	TRBV29-1	NA	TRBJ2-2	TGCAGCGTTGAGACACAGAACACCGGGGAGCTGTTTTTT	CSVETQNTGELFF
few	TRBV27	TRBD2	TRBJ2-1	TGTGCCAGCAGTTTAACAAGACTAGCGGGAGTACAACACAATGAGCAGTTCTTC	CASSLTRLAGVQHNEQFF
many	TRBV2	NA	TRBJ2-7	TGTGCCAGCAGGGTACAGGGATCTTCCTACGAGCAGTACTTC	CASRVQGSSYEQYF
many	TRBV5-1	TRBD1	TRBJ2-7	TGCGCCAGTATGGGGGACAGATCCTACGAGCAGTACTTC	CASMGDRSYEQYF
many	TRBV2	TRBD1	TRBJ2-1	TGTGCCAGCAACAGGGGCGGGCCTTACAATGAGCAGTTCTTC	CASNRGGPYNEQFF
many	TRBV13	NA	TRBJ1-4	TGTGCCAGCAGCTTAGGTTCTGGGGGCGGTGAAAAACTGTTTTTT	CASSLGSGGGEKLFF
many	TRBV7-2	NA	TRBJ2-6	TGTGCCAGCAGCGCGGGACCCTATCTTGGTGGGGCCAACGTCCTGACTTTC	CASSAGPYLGGANVLTF
many	TRBV11-3	NA	TRBJ1-1	TGTGCCAGCAGCTTAACCGCCGACAGCTCAAACACTGAAGCTTTCTTT	CASSLTADSSNTEAFF
many	TRBV24-1	NA	TRBJ2-1	TGTGCCACCAGTGACCCTAGTAGCGCCTCCTACAATGAGCAGTTCTTC	CATSDPSSASYNEQFF
NA	TRBV24-1	TRBD1	TRBJ2-7	TGTGCCACCAGTCCACCGGGACAGGTGGGTCCCTACGAGCAGTACTTC	CATSPPGQVGPYEQYF
many	TRBV27	TRBD2	TRBJ2-3	TGTGCCAGCAGCCCTGGGACTAGCGGGAGGGCCGGCACAGATACGCAGTATTTT	CASSPGTSGRAGTDTQYF
many	TRBV27	NA	TRBJ2-7	TGTGCCAGCAGTGGACGGACCAGTAGCTCCTACGAGCAGTACTTC	CASSGRTSSSYEQYF
NA	TRBV12-3/TRBV12-4	NA	TRBJ1-6	TGTGCCAGCAGTCCGCCGGGACTTAGAAGTGCGTCACCCCTCCACTTT	CASSPPGLRSASPLHF
many	TRBV7-2	NA	TRBJ2-5	TGTGCCAGCAGCCTTCGACAGGCGGAGACCCAGTACTTC	CASSLRQAETQYF
once	TRBV7-2	NA	TRBJ2-1	TGTGCCAGCAGCTTGGGGGGGACAGAGTGGGGCTACAATGAGCAGTTCTTC	CASSLGGTEWGYNEQFF
NA	TRBV7-2	NA	TRBJ2-7	TGTGCCAGCAGCCCCGAGGGGACCGTGAAATCTCTACCGGGCTTC	CASSPEGTVKSLPGF
NA	TRBV20-1	NA	TRBJ1-5	TGCAGAGGGGGGGGGGGATCAGGTGGCAATCAGCCCCAGCATTTT	CRGGGGSGGNQPQHF
many	TRBV27	TRBD2	TRBJ2-3	TGTGCCAGCAGTTTACGTGGGACTAGCGGGCGTATCACAGATACGCAGTATTTT	CASSLRGTSGRITDTQYF
few	TRBV4-3	NA	TRBJ2-6	TGCGCCAGCAGCCAGTGGGAAACAAGCTCTGGGGCCAACGTCCTGACTTTC	CASSQWETSSGANVLTF
many	TRBV27	NA	TRBJ1-5	TGTGCCAGCAGTCGGGCTAATCAGCCCCAGCATTTT	CASSRANQPQHF